This T cell receptor (beta chain) stems from a study of blood T cells in healthy people across ages. Study-wide findings and caveats: A strong correlation was found between TCR beta diversity and the percentage of naive T cells.

Germline CDR1 and CDR2: SGHTA and FQGTGA. The CDR3 contains 16 residues. The germline V and J ends were trimmed by 4 bases and 6 bases, with 19 bases remaining between them. This clonotype was picked up many times. Its antigen is as yet unknown. Using a J-beta primer mix together with a sample-barcoded 5' primer, a second PCR was run for roughly 6 to 11 cycles. TCRdb passed the 5' RACE reads through MiXCR, listing each CDR3 protein once. The data show 750,000 to 950,000 distinct CDR3 sequences, 25% to 30% seen once. The data also belong to a second study, concerning T cells of mothers and their children. That work contributes: Both sample barcodes and 2-4 random nucleotides came from the M1S primer of the second PCR.

This TCR was sampled from a woman in her thirties or forties in good health. The chain has TRBV7-3 and TRBJ2-1, with D tentatively TRBD1 or TRBD2 (7 bases each). The source material was blood. The CDR3 sequence is CASSSQGGRISNEQFF. In DNA form, the CDR3 reads TGTGCCAGCAGCTCCCAGGGGGGGCGGATCTCCAATGAGCAGTTCTTC.